This is a list of T cell receptor beta chains from one sample in a study of blood T cells in healthy people across ages. TCRdb processed the 5' RACE reads anew with MiXCR; each CDR3 protein has one entry. This table holds some 1.8 million distinct CDR3 sequences, about 39% found once. Sequencing used blood. The source is a human donor in good health. The CDR3 runs from the conserved cysteine through the conserved F or W. The D gene is left open where the match is weak. The size of a clone is reported for some rows only, either as once, few or many, or as a class for expanded clones.

d_call,j_call,clone_size,v_call,cdr3_nt,cdr3_aa
NA,TRBJ2-2,NA,TRBV7-6,TGTGCCAGCAGCGCCGGATTGTTCCGCACCGGGGAGCTGTTTTTT,CASSAGLFRTGELFF
NA,TRBJ2-1,NA,TRBV6-2/TRBV6-3,TGTGCCAGCAGTTTTGCCGCATTTGGACAGACCTGCGAGCAGTTCTTC,CASSFAAFGQTCEQFF
TRBD1,TRBJ2-1,few,TRBV10-3,TGTGCCATCAGTGATTGGACAGGGGACAATGAGCAGTTCTTC,CAISDWTGDNEQFF
TRBD2,TRBJ2-5,NA,TRBV29-1,TGCAGCGTTGACGCCCGGGGGATAGCGGGGAGGAACACGGAGACCCAGTACTTC,CSVDARGIAGRNTETQYF
NA,TRBJ2-5,NA,TRBV28,TGTGCCAGCAAGATCACCGAAAAGGAGACCCAGTACTTC,CASKITEKETQYF
TRBD2,TRBJ2-3,NA,TRBV7-8,TGTGCCAGCAGCCAACTTGGGGCTAGCGGGGGGGCTCATACGCAGTATTTT,CASSQLGASGGAHTQYF
NA,TRBJ1-2,NA,TRBV11-2,TGTGCCAGCAACTCCGAGGGTAATGGCTACACCTTC,CASNSEGNGYTF
NA,TRBJ2-1,few,TRBV5-5,TGTGCCAGCGCGGGGACTGTAAGTAGGAGCTCCTACAATGAGCAGTTCTTC,CASAGTVSRSSYNEQFF
NA,TRBJ2-5,few,TRBV12-3/TRBV12-4,TGTGCCAGCAGTTTAAACGGAAGGCAGACTTCCACCCAGTACTTC,CASSLNGRQTSTQYF
NA,TRBJ2-4,NA,TRBV24-1,TGTGCCACCAGTGATTTGCCCAGGGAGGATGAGCAGTACTTC,CATSDLPREDEQYF
NA,TRBJ1-2,NA,TRBV7-2,TGTGCCAGCAGCTTACCCGAAAAACTAGGCGGCTACACCTTC,CASSLPEKLGGYTF
NA,TRBJ1-5,NA,TRBV15,TGTGCCACCAGGGGGGGTGGGAGCAATCAGCCCCAGCATTTT,CATRGGGSNQPQHF
NA,TRBJ2-3,NA,TRBV5-1,TGCGCCAGCAGCGCCGAGAACACCCTCACAGATACGCAGTATTTT,CASSAENTLTDTQYF